Reported below is one TCR beta chain. Its antigen is unidentified. MiXCR, run by TCRdb on the reads, gives a single entry per CDR3 protein. The data hold roughly 700,000 distinct CDR3 sequences, with about 30% observed a single time. This sample was taken from a study of T cell repertoires in cytomegalovirus infection. Across the study: Public signatures in TCR beta pointed to CMV infection and matching HLA type. Broader study findings: The ex vivo response was dominated by HLA-C-restricted CMV-specific TCR beta clonotypes.

This receptor was identified in a human donor in good health (CMV status not recorded). Some clones in this sample may be carry-over from other donors' samples. Sample: cultured PBMCs, taken from culture after CMV antigen stimulation.

The CDR3 region has the DNA TGTGCCAGCTCACCAGCCTCCGGGACAGGGGGCGCGGCTTTCTTT. It codes for CASSPASGTGGAAFF. J is TRBJ1-1 and V is TRBV18, with TRBD1 identical over 12 bases. The length of the CDR3 is 15 residues. The V segment lost 2 bases and the J segment 11 bases; nucleotides outside the gene matches: 9. CDR1 is KGHSH and CDR2 is LQKENI in the germline V gene.